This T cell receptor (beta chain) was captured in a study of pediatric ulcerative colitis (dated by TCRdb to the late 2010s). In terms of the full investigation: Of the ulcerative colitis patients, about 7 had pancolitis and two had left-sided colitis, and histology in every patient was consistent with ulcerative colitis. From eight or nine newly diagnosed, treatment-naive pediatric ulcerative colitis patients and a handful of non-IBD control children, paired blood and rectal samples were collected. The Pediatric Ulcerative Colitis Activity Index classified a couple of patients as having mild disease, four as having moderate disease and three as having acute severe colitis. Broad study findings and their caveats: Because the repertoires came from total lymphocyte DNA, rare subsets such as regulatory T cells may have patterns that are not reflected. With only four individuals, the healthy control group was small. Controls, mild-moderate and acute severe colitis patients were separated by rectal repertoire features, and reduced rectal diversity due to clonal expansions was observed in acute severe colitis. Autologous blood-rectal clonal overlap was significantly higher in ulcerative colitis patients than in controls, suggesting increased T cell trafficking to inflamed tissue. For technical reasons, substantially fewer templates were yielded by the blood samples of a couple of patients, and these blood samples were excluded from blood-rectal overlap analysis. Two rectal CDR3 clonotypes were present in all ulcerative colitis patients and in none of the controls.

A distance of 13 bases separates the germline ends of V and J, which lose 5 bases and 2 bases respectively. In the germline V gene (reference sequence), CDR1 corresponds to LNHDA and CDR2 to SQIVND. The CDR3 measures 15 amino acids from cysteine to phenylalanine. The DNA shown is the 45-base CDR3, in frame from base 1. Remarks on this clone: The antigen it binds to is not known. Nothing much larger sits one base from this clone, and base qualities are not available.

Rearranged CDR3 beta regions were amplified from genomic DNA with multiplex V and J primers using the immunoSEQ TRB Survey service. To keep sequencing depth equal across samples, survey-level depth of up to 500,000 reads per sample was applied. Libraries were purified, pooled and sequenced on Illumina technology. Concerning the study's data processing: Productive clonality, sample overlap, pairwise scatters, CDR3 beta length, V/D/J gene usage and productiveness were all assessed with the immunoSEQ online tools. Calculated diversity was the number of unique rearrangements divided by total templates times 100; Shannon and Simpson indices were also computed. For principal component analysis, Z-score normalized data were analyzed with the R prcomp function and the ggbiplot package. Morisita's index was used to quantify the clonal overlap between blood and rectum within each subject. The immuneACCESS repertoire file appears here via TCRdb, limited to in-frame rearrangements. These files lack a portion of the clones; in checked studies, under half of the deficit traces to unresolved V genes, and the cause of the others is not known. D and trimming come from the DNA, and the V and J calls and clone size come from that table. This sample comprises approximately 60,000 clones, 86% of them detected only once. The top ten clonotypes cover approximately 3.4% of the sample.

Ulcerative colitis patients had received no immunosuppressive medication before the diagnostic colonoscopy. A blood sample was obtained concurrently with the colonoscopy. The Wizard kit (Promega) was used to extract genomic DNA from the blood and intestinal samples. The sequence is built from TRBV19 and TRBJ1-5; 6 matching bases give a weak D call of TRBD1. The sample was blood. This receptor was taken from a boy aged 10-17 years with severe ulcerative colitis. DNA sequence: TGTGCCAGTAGTGAGGGGGTGGGAGGCAATCAGCCCCAGCATTTT. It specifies CASSEGVGGNQPQHF.